The rows below give T cell receptor beta chains drawn from one sample of a study of T cells after yellow fever vaccination. TCRdb independently ran MiXCR on the 5' RACE reads; one entry per CDR3 protein. The top ten clones hold under 30% of a sample with a few hundred thousand distinct CDR3 sequences, roughly 4% of them seen once. The sample consisted of PBMCs, taken 5 days after the yellow fever booster vaccination. These receptors were taken from a man between 18 and 29 years old who received the YFV17D yellow fever vaccine. CDR3s include the opening cysteine and the closing phenylalanine or tryptophan. Each record gives: clone size, J gene, V gene, D gene, CDR3 DNA, CDR3 protein. A D gene is named only where the DNA matches it firmly. For some rows the clone size is stated as once, few or many, or as a class when expanded; others skip it.

>few|TRBJ2-1|TRBV7-8|NA
TGTGCCAGCAGCTTAGTGGGGCAGGTACGGGATGAGCAGTTCTTC
CASSLVGQVRDEQFF
>NA|TRBJ1-3|TRBV20-1|NA
TGCAGTGCGCAAACAGGTGGCTCTGGAAACACCATATATTTT
CSAQTGGSGNTIYF
>NA|TRBJ2-4|TRBV6-5|NA
TGTGCCAGCAGTTCTGGCACCCTTGGTAGGAACATTCAGTACTTC
CASSSGTLGRNIQYF
>many|TRBJ1-2|TRBV5-1|NA
TGCGCCAGCAGCTTGGAGGGGGACTATGGCTACACCTTC
CASSLEGDYGYTF
>many|TRBJ2-5|TRBV10-3|NA
TGTGCCATCAGTGAGTGGCAGGGAATCGGGGAGACCCAGTACTTC
CAISEWQGIGETQYF
>NA|TRBJ2-7|TRBV2|NA
TGTGCCAGCAGCGAAGGAAAGAGGGTTCGGGGGCAGTACTTC
CASSEGKRVRGQYF
>few|TRBJ2-5|TRBV28|NA
TGTGCCAGCAGCGATTCTCGGACGCAAGAGACCCAGTACTTC
CASSDSRTQETQYF
>NA|TRBJ1-6|TRBV3-1|NA
TGTGCCAGCAGCCAAGGAGGTCAGGCCCTCCACTTT
CASSQGGQALHF
>NA|TRBJ1-1|TRBV5-8|NA
TGTGCCAGCAGCTTTGACAGACTGAACACTGAAGCTTTCTTT
CASSFDRLNTEAFF
>NA|TRBJ2-7|TRBV4-1|NA
TGCGCCAGCAGCCACTCTGAGGGGCCATACGAGCAGTACTTC
CASSHSEGPYEQYF
>many|TRBJ1-1|TRBV10-3|TRBD1
TGTGCCATCACCACGACAGGGGGCACTGAAGCTTTCTTT
CAITTTGGTEAFF
>many|TRBJ2-6|TRBV14|NA
TGTGCCAGCAGGCCACAATTGGGGGCGGGGGCCAACGTCCTGACTTTC
CASRPQLGAGANVLTF
>NA|TRBJ2-2|TRBV7-2|NA
TGTGCCAGCAGCCCCCGACAGACCGGGGAGCTGTTTTTT
CASSPRQTGELFF
>NA|TRBJ1-1|TRBV5-4|NA
TGTGCCAGCAGGCGGCCGGGAGGAAACACTGAAGCTTTCTTT
CASRRPGGNTEAFF
>few|TRBJ2-2|TRBV7-8|TRBD2
TGTGCCAGCAGCTTAGTGGCGGGATCATGGGCGGGGGCGAACACCGGGGAGCTGTTTTTT
CASSLVAGSWAGANTGELFF
>NA|TRBJ2-3|TRBV29-1|NA
TGCAGCGTTGAAAGGGGGAGTACGCAGTATTTT
CSVERGSTQYF
>many|TRBJ2-5|TRBV21-1|NA
TGTGCCAGCAGCAAAGTAAAGGATGCGATCCAAGAGACCCAGTACTTC
CASSKVKDAIQETQYF
>few|TRBJ2-7|TRBV7-2|NA
TGTGCCAGCAGCTTGGGCGGGGTCACCTACGAGCAGTACTTC
CASSLGGVTYEQYF
>few|TRBJ2-3|TRBV7-3|TRBD2
TGTGCCAGCAGCCGAATAGGGAGCGGGGGATCGGGCACAGATACGCAGTATTTT
CASSRIGSGGSGTDTQYF
>few|TRBJ1-1|TRBV12-3/TRBV12-4|NA
TGTGCCAGCAGCCAGACCGACGCTGAAGCTTTCTTT
CASSQTDAEAFF
>NA|TRBJ2-3|TRBV6-5|TRBD2
TGTGCCAGCAGCTCAAGGGGACTAGGTCACACAGATACGCAGTATTTT
CASSSRGLGHTDTQYF
>few|TRBJ2-5|TRBV4-2|TRBD2
TGTGCCAGCAGCCTTTACGGACTAGCGGGGAAAGAGACCCAGTACTTC
CASSLYGLAGKETQYF
>few|TRBJ1-6|TRBV7-2|NA
TGTGCCAGCGGCTTCGCGGGGGATTCACCCCTCCACTTT
CASGFAGDSPLHF
>many|TRBJ1-2|TRBV2|NA
TGTGCCAGCAGTGAGTCTAGGGGATGGCAGACTCGCTATGGCTACACCTTC
CASSESRGWQTRYGYTF
>many|TRBJ2-2|TRBV7-2|NA
TGTGCCAGCAGCGCACAGCCGGGACAAACGAACACCGGGGAGCTGTTTTTT
CASSAQPGQTNTGELFF
>few|TRBJ2-7|TRBV5-1|TRBD1
TGCGCCAGCAGCTTGCCGGGACAGGTGGGCTACGAGCAGTACTTC
CASSLPGQVGYEQYF
>NA|TRBJ2-2|TRBV13|TRBD2
TGTGTCAGCAGCCCGCGGGGGAACCTTCAACCGGAGCTGTTTTTT
CVSSPRGNLQPELFF
>few|TRBJ1-4|TRBV4-3|NA
TGCGCCAGCAGCCTCGGACAATGGGGAACTAATGAAAAACTGTTTTTT
CASSLGQWGTNEKLFF
>few|TRBJ2-2|TRBV7-8|NA
TGTGCCAGCAGCTTACCCACAGGGCTAGGGGAGCTGTTTTTT
CASSLPTGLGELFF
>NA|TRBJ1-5|TRBV20-1|NA
TGCAGTGCGGGGAAGGGCGGGTATCAGCCCCAGCATTTT
CSAGKGGYQPQHF
>NA|TRBJ2-3|TRBV20-1|TRBD2
TGCAGTGCTAGAGATCAGGCTAGCGGGGGTCAGGGAGATACGCAGTATTTT
CSARDQASGGQGDTQYF
>NA|TRBJ1-1|TRBV6-6|NA
TGTGCCAGCAGTCAGACCCGAATGCAGAACACTGAAGCTTTCTTT
CASSQTRMQNTEAFF
>many|TRBJ2-5|TRBV4-2|TRBD2
TGTGCCAGCAGCCCCCATCTAGCGGGGGGTCAGACCCAGTACTTC
CASSPHLAGGQTQYF
>many|TRBJ2-3|TRBV18|TRBD2
TGTGCCAGCTCACCGAGGACTAGCGGGGGAGGGGATACGCAGTATTTT
CASSPRTSGGGDTQYF
>NA|TRBJ2-1|TRBV5-5|TRBD1
TGTGCCAGCAGCTTGGCCGGTTCGTTCTGGGACAGGGACAATGAGCAGTTCTTC
CASSLAGSFWDRDNEQFF
>NA|TRBJ2-5|TRBV5-1|TRBD2
TGCGCCAGCAGCTTGTCTAGCGGGGTAGAGACCCAGTACTTC
CASSLSSGVETQYF
>NA|TRBJ2-5|TRBV6-5|NA
TGTGCCAGCAGTACGGGCCTTCGATGGGGCCAAGAGACCCAGTACTTC
CASSTGLRWGQETQYF
>few|TRBJ1-1|TRBV29-1|NA
TGCAGCGTCACACAGGACTCCGTGGGGACTGAAGCTTTCTTT
CSVTQDSVGTEAFF
>many|TRBJ1-2|TRBV4-2|TRBD1
TGTGCCAGCAGCCTGACAGGGAAAAACTATGGCTACACCTTC
CASSLTGKNYGYTF
>many|TRBJ2-7|TRBV5-1|TRBD1
TGCGCCAGCAGCGGGGGACAGGGGGACGAGCAGTACTTC
CASSGGQGDEQYF
>few|TRBJ2-3|TRBV5-1|NA
TGCGCCAGCAGCTTGGGAAGGTCCAGGTCCGCAGATACGCAGTATTTT
CASSLGRSRSADTQYF